Listed here is a single T cell receptor beta chain. What antigen it recognizes has not been identified. Qualities for individual bases were not recorded, and no much larger clone is one base off. Each collaborating institution followed its own protocols to collect whole blood in K2EDTA tubes. For TCRbeta analysis, collaborator samples were shipped as frozen whole blood, as isolated PBMCs, or as DNA extracted from either sample type. This sample stems from a study of blood T cell repertoires in COVID-19 (dated by TCRdb to 2019 to 2021). Background on the whole study: Samples from collaborators originated in the United States, Italy and Spain and spanned both the acute and convalescent phases of COVID-19. The prospective study material was composed of cDNA or gDNA derived from T cells, B-cell-depleted T cells, or PBMCs. Subjects who had been exposed to COVID-19, were actively infected with it, or had recovered from it provided the deeply sampled blood TCRbeta repertoires that made up the dataset. The repertoires were released in a freely available public database intended as a resource for research on the immune response to SARS-CoV-2. The samples were drawn from two sources: the first 160 participants of the ongoing ImmuneRACE study, and approximately 1,300 subjects contributed by 6 global collaborators. A de-identified subject ID, COVID-19 status, age in years and sex were almost always included in the sample metadata. Where available, HLA class I and class II types were obtained from metadata supplied by the sample provider rather than from assay-based typing. Study-level results and caveats: How much clinical and demographic metadata was included differed by source and by participant, and the metadata was provided uncurated.

TCRbeta CDR3 regions were amplified from genomic DNA using the immunoSEQ Assay, a bias-controlled multiplex PCR. In the paper's pipeline: The number of nucleated cells in each sample was estimated from the amplification of reference gene primers within the assay. Sequence reads were collapsed and filtered to measure the absolute abundance of every unique TCRbeta CDR3 rearrangement. For each sample, productive Simpson clonality was calculated by taking the square root of Simpson's diversity index across productive rearrangements. Not all clones reach the TCRdb copy of this immuneACCESS table, which keeps in-frame sequences only. Checked studies attribute under half of the gap to unresolved V genes and leave the rest unexplained. The V and J calls and clone size are taken from that table; D and trimming were inferred from the DNA. In all, the sample holds about 180,000 clones, and less than 90% of those were seen once. Of the sample, less than 25% is held by the ten largest clones.

The CDR3 numbers 17 residues from cysteine through phenylalanine. The sequence is cut down to CDR3 DNA, 51 bases in frame from base 1. V and J are truncated by 3 bases and 0 bases respectively, leaving an intervening sequence of 15 bases. According to the germline V gene, CDR1 reads LGHNA and CDR2 reads YSLEER. The V and J segments used are TRBV4-3 and TRBJ2-4; TRBD2 might be the D gene, on 6 matching bases. The sequence came from a man between 65 and 80 years old with active or convalescent COVID-19. The sequenced sample consisted of peripheral blood. In nucleotide form, the sequence is TGCGCCAGCAGCCAGGACGGGACCGGGGGAGCCAAAAACATTCAGTACTTC. The translation is CASSQDGTGGAKNIQYF.